Below are 9 T cell receptor beta chains sequenced from a single sample in a study of cytomegalovirus exposure and HLA in healthy donors. The table came from immunoSEQ multiplex PCR; TCRdb's copy has only in-frame clones and leaves some out. Of about 89,000 clones detected, less than 90% appear once; the ten largest clones hold roughly an eighth. Material: PBMCs. These receptors were collected from a young woman in good health and CMV-seropositive.

Only a few counts were recorded for this clone. The V call is TRBV18, the J call TRBJ1-5; 8 bases fit TRBD1. The CDR3 has 15 residues. J gave up 6 bases and V 2 bases, and 6 bases lay outside the gene matches. CDR1 is KGHSH, CDR2 LQKENI, per germline. The CDR3, as DNA: TGTGCCAGCTCACCAACGACAGGGGCAGGTCAGCCCCAGCATTTT. It translates to CASSPTTGAGQPQHF.

V gene TRBV27 combines with J gene TRBJ2-7, with D tentatively TRBD1 (6 bases). This CDR3 contains 16 residues. V was pared by 5 bases and J by 3 bases, with 20 bases between. Germline CDR1 reads MNHEY; CDR2 reads SMNVEV (reference sequence). CDR3 residues: CASSPGDSRGLYEQYF. CDR3 coding DNA: TGTGCCAGCAGTCCCGGCGACTCCAGGGGCCTCTACGAGCAGTACTTC.

There are a few counts of this clone. The genes are TRBV18 and TRBJ1-4; the match to TRBD1 covers 11 bases. The CDR3 sequence is 15 residues long. J was trimmed by 8 bases and V by 2 bases; bases with no gene match: 4. Germline V CDR1 and CDR2: KGHSH, LQKENI. The chain's CDR3 is CASSPVGQGGEKLFF. The CDR3 bases are TGTGCCAGCTCACCAGTGGGACAGGGGGGAGAAAAACTGTTTTTT. Complete variable domain (other parts from reference TRBV18 and TRBJ1-4): NAGVMQNPRHLVRRRGQEARLRCSPMKGHSHVYWYRQLPEEGLKFMVYLQKENIIDESGMPKERFSAEFPKEGPSILRIQQVVRGDSAAYFCASSPVGQGGEKLFFGSGTQLSVL.

This chain joins TRBV7-2 and TRBJ1-2; no reliable D call. The length of the CDR3 is 15 residues. Looked up from germline, CDR1 is SGHTA and CDR2 is FQGNSA. The germline V and J ends were trimmed by 2 bases and 8 bases, with 18 bases remaining between them. The CDR3 sequence is CASSLFLGPAWGYTF. Written as DNA, the CDR3 is TGTGCCAGCAGCTTATTTCTTGGGCCGGCTTGGGGCTACACCTTC.

The table lists this clone with a count of one. V usage is TRBV7-2 and J usage is TRBJ1-2; no clear D gene. The CDR3 is 15 residues long. Looked up from germline, CDR1 is SGHTA and CDR2 is FQGNSA. Trimming removed 0 bases from V and 1 base from J, with 9 bases in between. The CDR3 DNA reads TGTGCCAGCAGCTTAGCCCCCAGAATTAACTATGGCTACACCTTC. Amino acid sequence: CASSLAPRINYGYTF.

CDR3 amino acids: CASSPQGYEGYTF. CDR3 coding DNA: TGCGCCAGCAGCCCCCAGGGTTATGAGGGCTACACCTTC. V and J are TRBV5-1 and TRBJ1-2, with TRBD1 as a possible D gene (5 bases). CDR1 and CDR2 from the germline V gene are SGHRS and YFSETQ. The CDR3 totals 13 residues. Between the trimmed V and J ends, which lost 4 bases and 8 bases, there was a span of 15 bases.

In this sample, this clone turned up a few times. The chain joins TRBV7-9 to TRBJ1-1; 7 bases are shared with TRBD1. Trimming at V came to 6 bases and at J to 5 bases, leaving 0 bases not matched to a gene. The CDR3 is 11 amino acids. The germline gives CDR1 SEHNR, CDR2 FQNEAQ (reference sequence). The CDR3 DNA is TGTGCCAGCAGACAGGGGACTGAAGCTTTCTTT. It codes for CASRQGTEAFF.

CDR3 coding DNA: TGCGCCAGCAGCCACATGGGGCGGGGCACTGAAGCTTTCTTT. This translates into CASSHMGRGTEAFF. This sequence joins TRBV10-2 and TRBJ1-1; possibly TRBD1 for D (5 bases). The CDR3 covers 14 residues. V lost 6 bases and J 4 bases, leaving 15 bases between the germline ends. CDR1 WSHSY and CDR2 SAAADI come from the germline V gene.

J is TRBJ2-7 and V is TRBV5-5; the D gene is possibly TRBD1 (6 bases). V shed 4 bases and J shed 3 bases, with 20 bases lying between them. The CDR3 has 16 residues. The germline CDR1 and CDR2 sequences are SGHKS and YYEKEE (reference sequence). CDR3 in amino acids: CASSTQGDQTGYEQYF. The CDR3 DNA reads TGTGCCAGCAGCACACAGGGTGATCAGACCGGCTACGAGCAGTACTTC.